Included here is one T cell receptor (beta chain) sequence, with context. Antigen: not known. Unique molecular identifiers were incorporated during preparation of the TCRbeta library. TCRdb analysed the PCR reads with MiXCR anew, one entry per CDR3 protein. Found here are 670,000 or so distinct CDR3 sequences, about an eighth of them singletons; the top ten hold about 0.79%. The sample originates from a study of T-cell reconstitution after alpha-beta-depleted transplantation in children. Study conclusions and caveats: Expanded graft clones numbering several hundred reportedly gave rise to alpha-beta T cells about two months after transplant. Surviving recipient T cells and thymic progenitors underlay high day-60 TCRbeta diversity in some patients. Newly generated T cells supplied most T-cell counts and diversity one year post-transplant.

The receptor was derived from a girl aged 2 to 9 with congenital amegakaryocytic thrombocytopenia, due to receive a stem cell transplant. This specimen consisted of PBMCs, obtained before TCRalphabeta/CD19-depleted stem cell transplant.

For the CDR3, the DNA is TGCAGTGCTAGGGAAACTAGCGGTTTCTACGAGCAGTACTTC. Protein product: CSARETSGFYEQYF. This sequence joins TRBV20-1 and TRBJ2-7, with 8 bases lining up with TRBD2. CDR1 is DFQATT, CDR2 SNEGSKA, per germline (reference sequence). The CDR3 runs 14 residues. The J segment lost 3 bases and the V segment lost 3 bases, leaving 7 bases of the junction unmatched.